These T cell receptor beta chains were read from a single sample in a study of T-cell reconstitution after alpha-beta-depleted transplantation in children. TCRdb re-called the PCR reads through MiXCR, storing one row per CDR3 protein. The table shows around 480,000 distinct CDR3 sequences, with about 33% occurring only once. The sample consisted of PBMCs from the stem cell graft donor, taken from the stem cell graft. The source of these receptors is a human donor who donated a stem cell graft to a child with aplastic anemia. Each CDR3 is given without its conserved first and last residue.

v_gene	j_gene	CDR3aa
TRBV7-9	TRBJ1-1	ASSFLQVGDTEAF
TRBV20-1	TRBJ1-2	SAREPVLYGYT
TRBV18	TRBJ1-2	ASSSVPYGYT
TRBV2	TRBJ1-3	ASAENFPGNTIY
TRBV7-6	TRBJ2-7	ASSPQDADYEQY
TRBV7-9	TRBJ1-1	ASSSRQGAVPEAF
TRBV5-8	TRBJ2-5	ASTTGTLHETQY
TRBV7-8	TRBJ2-5	ASSLGLAGPGPQETQY
TRBV28	TRBJ2-1	ASSDRGLSEQF
TRBV20-1	TRBJ1-1	SARDPLRDSITSEAF
TRBV6-2/TRBV6-3	TRBJ2-1	ASSYRGTEQF
TRBV5-1	TRBJ2-2	ASSFGPAGELF
TRBV20-1	TRBJ2-3	SARVETTDTQY
TRBV29-1	TRBJ2-2	SVQGLVNTGELF
TRBV29-1	TRBJ2-5	SVQPAGVETQY
TRBV28	TRBJ1-2	ASKVNFGYT
TRBV27	TRBJ2-5	ASSESRTVQETQY
TRBV12-3/TRBV12-4	TRBJ2-3	ASSLGQNTDTQY
TRBV12-3/TRBV12-4	TRBJ1-4	ASSGTGGGEKLF
TRBV9	TRBJ2-1	ASSVDEGRSREGNEQF
TRBV6-5	TRBJ2-3	ASSFGANVVTDTQY
TRBV12-3/TRBV12-4	TRBJ2-1	ARSSGGRWDEQF
TRBV11-2	TRBJ2-2	ASSLPWGLAGESHGELF
TRBV20-1	TRBJ2-7	SASFNLSSYEQY
TRBV20-1	TRBJ1-4	SAFEWTDPEKLF
TRBV30	TRBJ1-1	AWNTGGSEAF
TRBV29-1	TRBJ1-1	SVEDRDTTEAF
TRBV19	TRBJ1-5	ASSIDRQGAERQPQH
TRBV4-3	TRBJ1-5	ASSQARGDQPQH
TRBV4-1	TRBJ2-5	ASSQTTTGWQETQY
TRBV12-3/TRBV12-4	TRBJ2-5	ASAGGEQETQY
TRBV6-5	TRBJ2-1	ASSNQVSEQF